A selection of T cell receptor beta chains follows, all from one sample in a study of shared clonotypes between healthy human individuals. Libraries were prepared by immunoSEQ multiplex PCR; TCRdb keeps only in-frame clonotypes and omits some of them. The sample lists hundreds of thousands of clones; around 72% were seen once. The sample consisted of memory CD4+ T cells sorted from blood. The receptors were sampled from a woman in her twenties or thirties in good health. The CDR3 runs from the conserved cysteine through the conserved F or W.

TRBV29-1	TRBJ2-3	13	CSVGAGAVNTQYF
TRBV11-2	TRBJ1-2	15	CASSLDRRPANGYTF
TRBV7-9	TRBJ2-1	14	CASSPGLENNEQFF
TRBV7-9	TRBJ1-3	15	CASRLGQGGGNTIYF
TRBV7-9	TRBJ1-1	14	CASSKPHLASPTFF
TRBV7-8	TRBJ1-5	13	CASSLVVGQPQHF
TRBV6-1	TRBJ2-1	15	CASSEILSSYNEQFF
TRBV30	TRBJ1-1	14	CAWSGGTVNTEAFF
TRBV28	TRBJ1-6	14	CASSLSWHNSPLHF
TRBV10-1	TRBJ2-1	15	CASSDGGEGNNEQFF
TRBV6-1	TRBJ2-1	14	CASIRMGGNNEQFF
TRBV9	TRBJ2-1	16	CASSVAGLAKNNEQFF
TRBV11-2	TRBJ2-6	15	CASSSPSAGANVLTF
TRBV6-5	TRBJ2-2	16	CASSYFGTSNTGELFF
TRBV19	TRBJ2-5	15	CASSITSGSRETQYF
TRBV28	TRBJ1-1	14	CASSSGDRDTEAFF
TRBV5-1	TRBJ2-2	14	CASSLGESTGELFF
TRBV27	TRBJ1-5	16	CASSSWGARSNQPQHF
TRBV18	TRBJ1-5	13	CASSRGRDQPQHF
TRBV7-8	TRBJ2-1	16	CASSGSTSGGGNEQFF
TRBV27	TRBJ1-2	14	CASSLRDGNYGYTF
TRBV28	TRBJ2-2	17	CASSLLSGEVITGELFF
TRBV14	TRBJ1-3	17	CASSQERSAGTGNTIYF
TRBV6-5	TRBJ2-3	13	CASSYPLTDTQYF
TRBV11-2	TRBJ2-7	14	CASSTGTGGYEQYF
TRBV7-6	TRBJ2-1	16	CASSPSSPTSSNEQFF
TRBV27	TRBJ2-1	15	CASNFQGQGVNEQFF
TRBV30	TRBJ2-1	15	CAWSGGWEVSNEQFF
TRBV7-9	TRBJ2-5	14	CASSFPGIKETQYF
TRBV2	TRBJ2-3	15	CASSSRGTYTDTQYF
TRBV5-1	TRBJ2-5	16	CASSWGQGLGSETQYF
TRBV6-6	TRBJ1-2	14	CASSPLDRVYGYTF
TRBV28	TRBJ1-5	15	CASSLWSVSNQPQHF
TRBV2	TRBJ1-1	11	CASSGYTEAFF
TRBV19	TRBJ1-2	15	CASSTLDSPNYGYTF
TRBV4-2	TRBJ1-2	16	CASSLHQPGQGAGYTF
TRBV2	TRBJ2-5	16	CASLGLAGGPGETQYF
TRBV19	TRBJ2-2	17	CASSWGGTGVLSGELFF
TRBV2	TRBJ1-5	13	CASNLDRDQPQHF
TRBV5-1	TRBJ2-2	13	CASSRPNTGELFF
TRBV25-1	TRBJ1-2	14	CASSEDRGPRGYTF
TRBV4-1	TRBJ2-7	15	CASSPDNVWGDEQYF
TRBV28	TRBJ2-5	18	CASSLWAPGTSGQETQYF